The following is a T cell receptor beta chain sequence with its context. This entry is derived from a study of T cell changes during pregnancy in multiple sclerosis. This CDR3 has 14 amino acids. The germline gives CDR1 MNHNS, CDR2 SASEGT. J lost 3 bases, V lost 2 bases, and 4 bases had no gene match. Libraries were prepared by immunoSEQ multiplex PCR; TCRdb keeps only in-frame clonotypes and omits some of them. The profile shows roughly 72,000 clones, more than 80% of them singletons. The receptor was derived from a female donor with multiple sclerosis, enrolled in a pregnancy study. The sample here was CD4+ T cells from peripheral blood mononuclear cells, taken before pregnancy. V usage is TRBV6-1 and J usage is TRBJ2-7; 7 nucleotides agree with TRBD1. The CDR3 DNA reads TGTGCCAGCAGTGAACGAGGGGACAGCTACGAGCAGTACTTC. This gives the protein CASSERGDSYEQYF.